The 27 T cell receptor beta chains reported below all come from one sample, sequenced in a study of radiation and T cells in renal cell carcinoma. Profiled with immunoSEQ multiplex PCR; TCRdb holds only in-frame clones, not every one. The repertoire holds 20,000 to 25,000 clones, with 70% to 80% as singletons. Noted time point: baseline pretreatment blood. Described treatment: 15 Gy SBRT to primary tumor, nephrectomy 4 weeks later. The material was blood, obtained from a patient whose treatment included radiotherapy and nephrectomy. Every receptor here comes from a man in his sixties with renal cell carcinoma.

This clone showed up just a few times. The CDR3: CASSSQQQGSGNTIYF. In DNA, the CDR3 is TGCGCCAGCAGCTCACAACAACAGGGGTCCGGAAACACCATATATTTT. This chain uses TRBV5-1 with TRBJ1-3; TRBD1 aligns across 7 bases. V shed 3 bases, J shed 4 bases, and the junction held 10 bases outside the gene matches. CDR1 and CDR2 (germline): SGHRS, YFSETQ. The CDR3 contains 16 residues.

V gene TRBV18 combines with J gene TRBJ2-7; D gene unclear. The V gene's germline CDR1 is KGHSH and CDR2 LQKENI. The CDR3 runs to 10 residues. For the CDR3, the DNA is TGTGAGGTGGGGTCCTACGAGCAGTACTTC. Its protein is CEVGSYEQYF.

This sequence joins TRBV7-9 and TRBJ2-3; no clear D gene. The V and J ends lost 5 bases and 8 bases respectively, with 14 bases between them. The CDR3 contains 13 residues. CDR1 and CDR2 from the germline V gene are SEHNR and FQNEAQ (reference sequence). CDR3 sequence: CASSPLDVRTQYF. CDR3 coding DNA: TGTGCCAGCAGCCCCCTAGACGTCCGTACGCAGTATTTT.

This clone was seen just once. This chain links TRBV7-2 with TRBJ2-1, with 13 nucleotides matching TRBD2. The CDR3 is 16 residues long. Trimming cost V 5 bases and J 2 bases; bases outside gene matches: 3. Germline CDR1 and CDR2: SGHTA and FQGNSA. The CDR3 sequence is CASSLLAGGPYNEQFF. CDR3 bases: TGTGCCAGCAGCCTACTAGCGGGAGGGCCCTACAATGAGCAGTTCTTC. The complete variable domain, with remaining parts taken from reference TRBV7-2 and TRBJ2-1, reads GAGVSQSPSNKVTEKGKDVELRCDPISGHTALYWYRQSLGQGLEFLIYFQGNSAPDKSGLPSDRFSAERTGGSVSTLTIQRTQQEDSAVYLCASSLLAGGPYNEQFFGPGTRLTVL.

This clone was counted a few times. CDR3 amino acids: CASSPGRGLNQPQHF. The DNA of the CDR3 is TGTGCCAGCAGCCCGGGCAGGGGGTTGAATCAGCCCCAGCATTTT. This chain connects TRBV7-2 to TRBJ1-5, with 7 bases that match TRBD1. The length of the CDR3 is 15 residues. Trimming at V came to 5 bases and at J to 4 bases, leaving 8 bases not matched to a gene. Germline CDR1 reads SGHTA; CDR2 reads FQGNSA.

This clone was recorded once. The chain carries TRBV19 and TRBJ1-1; D gene unclear. Trimming took off 3 bases at V and 5 bases at J, with 16 bases between the two ends. The germline V gene has CDR1 LNHDA and CDR2 SQIVND (reference sequence). The CDR3 runs 15 residues. The CDR3 DNA follows: TGTGCCAGTAGTATTGGGTCCTTGATGGTGACTGAAGCTTTCTTT. Translating it yields CASSIGSLMVTEAFF.

This clone came up once. This chain links TRBV10-3 with TRBJ1-1; possibly TRBD1 for D (5 bases). V lost 8 bases and J 2 bases, leaving 9 bases between the germline ends. In germline, CDR1 is ENHRY, CDR2 SYGVKD. The CDR3 is 12 residues long. CDR3 DNA sequence: TGTGCCATCGGGGGAACAAACACTGAAGCTTTCTTT. This codes for CAIGGTNTEAFF.

The V call is TRBV6-5, the J call TRBJ2-2, with D perhaps TRBD1 or TRBD2 (5 bases each). The V end was cut by 3 bases, the J end by 0 bases, with 11 bases between. The CDR3 consists of 16 residues. Germline CDR1 reads MNHEY; CDR2 reads SVGAGI. The DNA for the CDR3 is TGTGCCAGCAGTTATGTGGGGGTAACGAACACCGGGGAGCTGTTTTTT. Its protein product is CASSYVGVTNTGELFF.

This chain joins TRBV10-3 and TRBJ2-3; D is ambiguous. Germline V gene lookup returns CDR1 ENHRY and CDR2 SYGVKD. V lost 8 bases and J lost 4, with 13 bases in between. The CDR3 is 13 amino acids. For the CDR3, the DNA is TGTGCCATCTCAAGACTCCTCCCAGATACGCAGTATTTT. Protein sequence: CAISRLLPDTQYF.

This clone was seen more than once but under ten times. The sample carries other DNA sequences with the same CDR3. This chain joins TRBV5-1 and TRBJ2-1; a weak D match, TRBD2 (6 bases). V was pared by 0 bases and J by 4 bases, with 11 bases between. In germline, CDR1 is SGHRS, CDR2 YFSETQ. The CDR3 has 15 amino acids. The CDR3 DNA reads as TGCGCCAGCAGCTTGGTCGTTGGGGGGTACAATGAGCAGTTCTTC. Translation: CASSLVVGGYNEQFF.

This clone is a singleton in its sample. V usage is TRBV11-2 and J usage is TRBJ1-3; unclear D gene. Germline V CDR1 and CDR2: SGHAT, FQNNGV. With 2 bases removed from V and 0 bases from J, the gap between germline ends came to 14 bases. CDR3 length equals 17 residues. CDR3 in amino acids: CASSLLSARASGNTIYF. CDR3 nucleotide sequence: TGTGCCAGCAGCTTACTTTCGGCTCGGGCCTCTGGAAACACCATATATTTT.

The chain joins TRBV5-1 to TRBJ2-2; 8 nucleotides agree with TRBD1. V shed 3 bases and J 0 bases; nucleotides not matched to a gene: 4. Germline V gene sequence: CDR1 SGHRS, CDR2 YFSETQ. The CDR3 sequence is 16 residues long. CDR3 coding DNA: TGCGCCAGCAGCTCCCGGACAGGGACGAACACCGGGGAGCTGTTTTTT. Amino acids: CASSSRTGTNTGELFF.

This clone was recorded only once. The chain has TRBV6-6 and TRBJ2-7, with 13 bases fitting TRBD2. Germline CDR1 is MNHNY and CDR2 is SVGAGI (reference sequence). The J segment lost 3 bases and the V segment lost 6 bases, leaving 5 bases of the junction unmatched. This CDR3 has 15 residues. CDR3 protein: CASRLGLAGRYEQYF. The CDR3 DNA sequence: TGTGCCAGCAGACTGGGACTAGCGGGACGCTACGAGCAGTACTTC.

Within the sample, this clone is medium-sized. This rearrangement joins TRBV27 to TRBJ2-7; tentative D call: TRBD2 (7 bases). V was pared by 5 bases and J by 4 bases, with 15 bases between. In germline, CDR1 is MNHEY, CDR2 SMNVEV (reference sequence). The CDR3 consists of 14 residues. The CDR3 is CASSPHGGLYEQYF. CDR3 DNA: TGTGCCAGCAGTCCCCACGGGGGGCTTTACGAGCAGTACTTC.

The V and J genes are TRBV6-1 and TRBJ1-2; the D is unclear. The CDR3 contains 14 residues. The germline V gene has CDR1 MNHNS and CDR2 SASEGT. V lost 8 bases and J 4 bases, leaving 17 bases between the germline ends. CDR3 region: CASRPHEDSYGYTF. The CDR3 DNA sequence: TGTGCCAGCCGACCCCACGAGGATTCCTATGGCTACACCTTC.

This clone was seen only once. The chain is built from TRBV15 and TRBJ2-7, with 8 bases that match TRBD2. The germline CDR1 and CDR2 sequences are LNHNV and YYDKDF (reference sequence). CDR3 length: 14 residues. Trimming took 3 bases from V and 3 from J; bases not matched to a gene: 4. The CDR3 reads CATSSLAGIYEQYF. CDR3 bases: TGTGCCACCAGCAGCTTAGCGGGGATCTACGAGCAGTACTTC.

This chain joins TRBV15 and TRBJ2-7; 8 nucleotides line up with TRBD1. The CDR3 runs 15 residues. Germline CDR1 LNHNV, CDR2 YYDKDF (reference sequence). The V gene end was trimmed by 3 bases and the J gene end by 4 bases; junction bases not matched to a gene: 8. CDR3 nucleotides: TGTGCCACCAGCAGCGGACAGGGTTTGCTTTACGAGCAGTACTTC. This codes for CATSSGQGLLYEQYF.

The chain uses TRBV9 and TRBJ2-1; TRBD2 matches 8 bases. Per germline, CDR1 SGDLS and CDR2 YYNGEE. The CDR3 length is 14 residues. After removal of 3 bases from V and 6 bases from J, the junction contained 5 bases not matched to a gene. The CDR3 region has the DNA TGTGCCAGCAGCGGAGGGACTAGGATCAATGAGCAGTTCTTC. It specifies CASSGGTRINEQFF.

This chain joins TRBV2 and TRBJ1-1; 10 bases map to TRBD1. This CDR3 spans 11 amino acids. In germline, CDR1 is SNHLY, CDR2 FYNNEI. After removal of 10 bases from V and 10 bases from J, the junction contained 6 bases not matched to a gene. CDR3 in DNA: TGTGCCACGGCGGACAGGGGGGTAGCTTTCTTT. Translating it yields CATADRGVAFF. Full variable domain (outside the CDR3, taken from reference TRBV2 and TRBJ1-1): EPEVTQTPSHQVTQMGQEVILRCVPISNHLYFYWYRQILGQKVEFLVSFYNNEISEKSEIFDDQFSVERPDGSNFTLKIRSTKLEDSAMYFCATADRGVAFFGQGTRLTVV.

The CDR3 loop reads CASSLARVNSPLHF. The CDR3 DNA follows: TGTGCCAGCAGCTTAGCCAGGGTTAATTCACCCCTCCACTTT. V usage is TRBV7-2 and J usage is TRBJ1-6, with D possibly matching TRBD1 (5 bases). The CDR3 has 14 residues. The V end was cut by 0 bases, the J end by 6 bases, with 6 bases between. Germline loops: CDR1 SGHTA, CDR2 FQGNSA.

V and J are TRBV6-1 and TRBJ2-3; 7 positions match TRBD1. With 4 bases clipped from V and 4 bases from J, the junction kept 14 bases outside the gene matches. This CDR3 contains 17 residues. The germline gives CDR1 MNHNS, CDR2 SASEGT. CDR3 sequence reads: CASSANRGHYTPDTQYF. For the CDR3, the DNA is TGTGCCAGCAGTGCGAACAGGGGCCACTACACGCCAGATACGCAGTATTTT.

This chain joins TRBV5-8 and TRBJ1-5; no firm D call. The CDR3 contains 15 residues. The germline V and J ends were trimmed by 5 bases and 2 bases, with 14 bases remaining between them. Looked up from germline, CDR1 is SGHTS and CDR2 is YDEGEE. CDR3 nucleotide sequence: TGTGCCAGCAGACTTGGGAATTTTGGCAATCAGCCCCAGCATTTT. Amino acids: CASRLGNFGNQPQHF.

V and J are TRBV10-3 and TRBJ1-5; 8 bases are a match to TRBD1. This CDR3 contains 17 residues. V lost 0 bases, J lost 1 base, and 5 bases stayed unmatched. CDR1 and CDR2 (germline): ENHRY, SYGVKD. Here the CDR3 reads CAISESGDRKSNQPQHF. CDR3 nucleotides: TGTGCCATCAGTGAGTCGGGGGACAGGAAGAGCAATCAGCCCCAGCATTTT.

The rearrangement joins TRBV6-1 to TRBJ1-2; D is perhaps TRBD1 (5 bases). CDR1 and CDR2 from the germline V gene are MNHNS and SASEGT. The germline V and J ends were trimmed by 8 bases and 2 bases, with 15 bases remaining between them. CDR3 length: 14 residues. The CDR3 reads CASGQGASNYGYTF. The CDR3 bases are TGTGCCAGCGGCCAGGGAGCTTCAAACTATGGCTACACCTTC.

V usage is TRBV7-9 and J usage is TRBJ2-2; 10 nucleotides agree with TRBD1. Germline-derived CDR1 and CDR2 are SEHNR and FQNEAQ (reference sequence). V gave up 5 bases and J gave up 3 bases; unmatched junction bases: 6. The CDR3 has 16 amino acids. The CDR3 nucleotides are TGTGCCAGCAGCCCGCGGACAGGGGGTTACACCGGGGAGCTGTTTTTT. It codes for CASSPRTGGYTGELFF.

This chain uses TRBV7-9 with TRBJ2-5; D is unresolved. The closer fit of TRBJ2-7 to the DNA end suggests the J call may be wrong. Germline V gene sequence: CDR1 SEHNR, CDR2 FQNEAQ (reference sequence). The CDR3 is 14 residues long. CDR3 region: CASSFSTSSYEQYF. The CDR3 DNA sequence: TGTGCCAGCAGCTTCAGCACAAGCTCCTACGAGCAGTACTTC.

This clone showed up just once. The rearrangement uses TRBV18 and TRBJ1-5; D gene ambiguous. The germline V and J ends were trimmed by 3 bases and 5 bases, with 8 bases remaining between them. The CDR3 spans 13 residues. Germline V gene data show CDR1 as KGHSH and CDR2 as LQKENI. CDR3 sequence (DNA): TGTGCCAGCTCACCGGGGTTCGATCAGCCCCAGCATTTT. It is translated as CASSPGFDQPQHF.